What follows describes a single TCR beta chain. Assay used: immunoSEQ multiplex PCR; TCRdb lists only in-frame clones, some missing. The repertoire holds some 300,000 clones, with 88% as singletons. This sample stems from a study of blood T cell repertoires in COVID-19. Study overall: Sites across the United States, Italy and Spain contributed samples from acute and convalescent COVID-19. The analysed material was cDNA or gDNA that came from T cells, B-cell-depleted T cells, or PBMCs.

This CDR3 has 15 residues. Germline CDR1 KGHDR, CDR2 SFDVKD. Deletions cut 6 bases from V and 4 bases from J, with 16 bases between. The source is a young woman who had recovered from COVID-19. Sequencing input: peripheral blood. The rearrangement joins TRBV24-1 to TRBJ2-3, with D perhaps matching TRBD2 (5 bases). The CDR3 is CATSNQAGLSDTQYF. The CDR3 DNA is TGTGCCACCAGTAACCAGGCGGGCCTTTCAGATACGCAGTATTTT.